This T cell receptor beta chain is from a study of blood T cell repertoires in COVID-19. Whole-study context: Some COVID-19 samples were acute and others convalescent; all came from the United States, Italy and Spain. PBMCs, B-cell-depleted T cells, or T cells provided the cDNA or gDNA that made up the material.

Per the original data handling: Amplification of reference gene primers provided the estimated nucleated cell counts. Sequencing was performed with immunoSEQ multiplex PCR; in TCRdb, only in-frame clones are kept and a portion is missing. That table gives V, J and clone size, and the DNA gave D and trimming. The sample lists about 100,000 clones; about 80% were seen once. This clone occurred once. V was trimmed by 3 bases and J by 3 bases, leaving 8 bases between them. The CDR3 sequence is 13 residues long. What was sequenced was peripheral blood. The clonotype was recovered from a man between 65 and 80 years old with active or convalescent COVID-19. The chain couples TRBV12-3 or TRBV12-4 to TRBJ1-1, with D possibly being TRBD1 (6 bases). CDR3 protein: CASSFGGHTEAFF. CDR3 DNA sequence: TGTGCCAGCAGTTTCGGGGGGCACACTGAAGCTTTCTTT.